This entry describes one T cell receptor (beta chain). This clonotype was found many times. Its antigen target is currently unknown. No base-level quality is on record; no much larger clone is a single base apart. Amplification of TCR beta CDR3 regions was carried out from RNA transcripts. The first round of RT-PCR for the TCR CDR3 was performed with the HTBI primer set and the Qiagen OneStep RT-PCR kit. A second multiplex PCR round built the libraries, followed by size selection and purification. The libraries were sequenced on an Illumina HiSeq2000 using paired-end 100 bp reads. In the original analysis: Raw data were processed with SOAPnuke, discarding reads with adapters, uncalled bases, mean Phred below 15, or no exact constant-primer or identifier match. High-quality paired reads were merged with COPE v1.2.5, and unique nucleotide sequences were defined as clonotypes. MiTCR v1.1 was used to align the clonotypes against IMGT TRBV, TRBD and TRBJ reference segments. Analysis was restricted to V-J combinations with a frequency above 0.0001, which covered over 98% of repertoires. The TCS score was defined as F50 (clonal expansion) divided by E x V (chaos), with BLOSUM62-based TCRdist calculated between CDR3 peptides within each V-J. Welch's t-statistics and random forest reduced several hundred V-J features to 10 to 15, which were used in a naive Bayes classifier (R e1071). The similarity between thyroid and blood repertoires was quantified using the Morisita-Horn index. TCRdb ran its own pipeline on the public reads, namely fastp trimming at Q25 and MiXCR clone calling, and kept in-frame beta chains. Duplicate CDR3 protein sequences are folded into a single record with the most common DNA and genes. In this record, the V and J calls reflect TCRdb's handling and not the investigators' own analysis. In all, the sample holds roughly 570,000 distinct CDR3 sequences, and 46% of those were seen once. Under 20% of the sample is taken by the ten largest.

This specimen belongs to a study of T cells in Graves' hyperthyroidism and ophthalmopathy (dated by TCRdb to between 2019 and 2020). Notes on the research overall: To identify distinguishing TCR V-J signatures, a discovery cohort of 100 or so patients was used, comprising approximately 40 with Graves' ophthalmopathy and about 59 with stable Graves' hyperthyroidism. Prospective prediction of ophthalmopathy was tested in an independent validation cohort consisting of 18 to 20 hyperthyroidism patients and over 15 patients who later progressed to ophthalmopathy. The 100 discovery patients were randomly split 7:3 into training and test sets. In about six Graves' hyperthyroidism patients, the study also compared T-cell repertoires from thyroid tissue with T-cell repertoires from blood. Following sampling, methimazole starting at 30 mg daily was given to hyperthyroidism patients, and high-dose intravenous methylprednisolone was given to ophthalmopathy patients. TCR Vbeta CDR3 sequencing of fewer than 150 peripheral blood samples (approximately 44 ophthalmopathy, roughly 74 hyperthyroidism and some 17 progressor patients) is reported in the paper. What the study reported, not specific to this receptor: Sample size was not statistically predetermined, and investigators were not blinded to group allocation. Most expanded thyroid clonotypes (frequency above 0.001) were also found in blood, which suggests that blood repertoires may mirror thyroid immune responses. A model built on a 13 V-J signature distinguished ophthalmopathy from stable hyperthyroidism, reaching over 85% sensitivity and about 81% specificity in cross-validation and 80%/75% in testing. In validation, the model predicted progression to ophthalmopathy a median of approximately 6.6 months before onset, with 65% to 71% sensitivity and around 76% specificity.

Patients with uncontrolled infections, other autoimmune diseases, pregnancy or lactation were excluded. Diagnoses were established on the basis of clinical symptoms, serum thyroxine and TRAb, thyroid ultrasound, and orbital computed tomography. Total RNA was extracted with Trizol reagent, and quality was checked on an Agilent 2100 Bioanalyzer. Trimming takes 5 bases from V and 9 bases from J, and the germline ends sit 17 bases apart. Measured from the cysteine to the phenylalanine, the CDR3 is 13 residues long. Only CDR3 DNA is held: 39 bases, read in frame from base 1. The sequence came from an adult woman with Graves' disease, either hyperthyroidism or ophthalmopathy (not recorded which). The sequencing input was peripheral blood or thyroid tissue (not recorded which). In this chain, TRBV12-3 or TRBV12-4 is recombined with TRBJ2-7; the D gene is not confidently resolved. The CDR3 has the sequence CASSAGLQEGQYF. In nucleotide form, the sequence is TGTGCCAGCAGTGCCGGCCTCCAGGAAGGGCAGTACTTC.